One and the same sample provided the 15 T cell receptor beta chains below, sequenced in a study of control samples from healthy donors and cancer patients. Sequencing used immunoSEQ multiplex PCR; TCRdb keeps in-frame clones, though not all of them. The table lists about 270,000 clones, over 75% of them singletons, with 13% in the top ten. What was sequenced was PBMCs. The receptor set was obtained from a woman aged 55-70 years with lung cancer.

With respect to this clone: This sample also contains other DNA sequences that code for the same CDR3. The gene calls are TRBV19 and TRBJ1-3; TRBD1 matches at 7 bases. CDR1 is LNHDA and CDR2 is SQIVND in the germline V gene (reference sequence). Trimming at V came to 3 bases and at J to 4 bases, leaving 3 bases not matched to a gene. This CDR3 contains 14 residues. The CDR3 here is CASSIGTDGNTIYF. CDR3 sequence (DNA): TGTGCCAGTAGTATTGGGACAGACGGAAACACCATATATTTT.

In this sample, this clone turned up once. The chain has TRBV4-1 and TRBJ1-4; D might be TRBD1 (5 bases). V lost 5 bases and J 2 bases, leaving 12 bases between the germline ends. Germline V gene lookup returns CDR1 MGHRA and CDR2 YSYEKL. The CDR3 has 15 residues. In nucleotides, the CDR3 is TGCGCCAGCAGCGTAGCGGGACGGACTAATGAAAAACTGTTTTTT. Translation gives CASSVAGRTNEKLFF.

The chain has TRBV19 and TRBJ2-3, with TRBD2 matching over 10 bases. In germline, CDR1 is LNHDA, CDR2 SQIVND (reference sequence). V was pared by 6 bases and J by 3 bases, with 15 bases of the junction left unmatched. The CDR3 loop spans 18 amino acids. The CDR3 DNA reads as TGTGCCAGTAGCGGGAGCGCCAGCGGGGGGGCAGCGACAGATACGCAGTATTTT. Amino acids: CASSGSASGGAATDTQYF.

This rearrangement joins TRBV24-1 to TRBJ2-5; D might be TRBD1 or TRBD2, each matching 5 bases. This CDR3 has 14 amino acids. Germline V gives CDR1 KGHDR, CDR2 SFDVKD. V lost 1 base to trimming and J lost 5 bases, with 10 bases between them. CDR3 nucleotide sequence: TGTGCCACCAGTGATTTCGGGGCGCGGGAGACCCAGTACTTC. This encodes CATSDFGARETQYF.

V and J are TRBV28 and TRBJ2-3; perhaps TRBD2 as D (5 bases). Trimming shortened V by 5 bases and J by 5 bases, and 11 bases separated the two germline ends. CDR3 size: 13 residues. From germline, CDR1 is MDHEN and CDR2 SYDVKM. As DNA, the CDR3 is TGTGCCAGCAGTATCTTACTAGGAGATACGCAGTATTTT. This sequence encodes CASSILLGDTQYF.

This clone was observed at least ten times. This sequence joins TRBV9 and TRBJ2-3, with 9 bases matching TRBD2. The length of the CDR3 is 17 residues. The germline V gene encodes CDR1 SGDLS and CDR2 YYNGEE. The J segment lost 0 bases and the V segment lost 0 bases, leaving 5 bases of the junction unmatched. Here the CDR3 reads CASSVGPTSGSTDTQYF. The CDR3 DNA sequence: TGTGCCAGCAGCGTAGGACCGACTAGCGGTAGCACAGATACGCAGTATTTT. Using reference TRBV9 and TRBJ2-3 for the parts outside the CDR3, the full variable domain is DSGVTQTPKHLITATGQRVTLRCSPRSGDLSVYWYQQSLDQGLQFLIQYYNGEERAKGNILERFSAQQFPDLHSELNLSSLELGDSALYFCASSVGPTSGSTDTQYFGPGTRLTVL.

The chain links TRBV6-1 to TRBJ1-6; D uncertain. The CDR3 consists of 13 residues. Trimming stripped 3 bases from V and 13 bases from J, with 13 bases between. Germline-derived CDR1 and CDR2 are MNHNS and SASEGT. The CDR3 here is CASSESRSAPLHF. In DNA form, the CDR3 reads TGTGCCAGCAGTGAGAGTCGTTCGGCGCCCCTCCACTTT.

The J gene is TRBJ1-1, the V gene TRBV9; maybe TRBD1 (5 bases). Trimming cost V 4 bases and J 8 bases, with 12 bases left between them. Germline-derived CDR1 and CDR2 are SGDLS and YYNGEE. This CDR3 has 12 residues. The CDR3, as DNA: TGTGCCAGCAGCCCGATGGGGGGAGAAGCTTTCTTT. As protein: CASSPMGGEAFF.

The chain combines TRBV19 with TRBJ2-3; no reliable D call. Germline CDR1 reads LNHDA; CDR2 reads SQIVND (reference sequence). The CDR3 runs to 11 residues. V shed 3 bases and J shed 7 bases, with 5 bases lying between them. CDR3 sequence (DNA): TGTGCCAGTAGTATCTCAAATACGCAGTATTTT. This codes for CASSISNTQYF.

The CDR3 nucleotides are TGTGCCAGCAGACTTAACAGGGGCCAGCCCCAGCATTTT. It specifies CASRLNRGQPQHF. The chain is built from TRBV12-3 or TRBV12-4 and TRBJ1-5; 7 bases map to TRBD1. Trimming cost V 6 bases and J 7 bases; bases outside gene matches: 6. The length of the CDR3 is 13 residues.

The rearrangement joins TRBV10-3 to TRBJ1-1, with D perhaps TRBD1 (5 bases). Between the trimmed V and J ends, which lost 4 bases and 6 bases, there was a span of 15 bases. The CDR3 sequence is 14 residues long. Germline CDR1 reads ENHRY; CDR2 reads SYGVKD. CDR3: CAISGALGEPEAFF. CDR3 bases: TGTGCCATCAGTGGGGCCTTAGGGGAGCCTGAAGCTTTCTTT.

The chain carries TRBV5-1 and TRBJ1-2; unclear D gene. V lost 0 bases and J lost 2, with 8 bases in between. The CDR3 extends over 14 amino acids. Germline-derived CDR1 and CDR2 are SGHRS and YFSETQ. CDR3 sequence: CASSLGSGNYGYTF. The CDR3 DNA reads TGCGCCAGCAGCTTGGGATCGGGGAACTATGGCTACACCTTC. The entire variable domain, with the rest obtained from reference TRBV5-1 and TRBJ1-2, is as follows: KAGVTQTPRYLIKTRGQQVTLSCSPISGHRSVSWYQQTPGQGLQFLFEYFSETQRNKGNFPGRFSGRQFSNSRSEMNVSTLELGDSALYLCASSLGSGNYGYTFGSGTRLTVV.

The chain couples TRBV3-1 (or the pseudogene TRBV3-2) to TRBJ1-1, with TRBD1 matching over 7 bases. The CDR3 has 15 amino acids. Germline CDR1 reads LGHDT; CDR2 reads YNNKEL (reference sequence). V shed 4 bases and J 2 bases; nucleotides not matched to a gene: 7. The DNA for the CDR3 is TGTGCCAGCAGCCTACCGGGACAGCGAAACACTGAAGCTTTCTTT. This translates into CASSLPGQRNTEAFF.

CDR3 in amino acids: CASSLYGGNYGYTF. The CDR3 bases are TGCGCCAGCAGCTTGTATGGGGGGAACTATGGCTACACCTTC. This chain links TRBV5-1 with TRBJ1-2, with D possibly being TRBD1 (5 bases). Deletions cut 1 base from V and 2 bases from J, with 9 bases between. There are 14 residues in the CDR3. The germline V gene encodes CDR1 SGHRS and CDR2 YFSETQ.

The chain employs TRBV7-8 and TRBJ1-1; the D is unclear. Germline V lookup: CDR1 SGHVS, CDR2 FQNEAQ. The V and J ends lost 1 base and 7 bases respectively, with 7 bases between them. The CDR3 contains 12 residues. CDR3 nucleotide sequence: TGTGCCAGCAGCTTAGTGGCTGGTGAAGCTTTCTTT. Protein: CASSLVAGEAFF.